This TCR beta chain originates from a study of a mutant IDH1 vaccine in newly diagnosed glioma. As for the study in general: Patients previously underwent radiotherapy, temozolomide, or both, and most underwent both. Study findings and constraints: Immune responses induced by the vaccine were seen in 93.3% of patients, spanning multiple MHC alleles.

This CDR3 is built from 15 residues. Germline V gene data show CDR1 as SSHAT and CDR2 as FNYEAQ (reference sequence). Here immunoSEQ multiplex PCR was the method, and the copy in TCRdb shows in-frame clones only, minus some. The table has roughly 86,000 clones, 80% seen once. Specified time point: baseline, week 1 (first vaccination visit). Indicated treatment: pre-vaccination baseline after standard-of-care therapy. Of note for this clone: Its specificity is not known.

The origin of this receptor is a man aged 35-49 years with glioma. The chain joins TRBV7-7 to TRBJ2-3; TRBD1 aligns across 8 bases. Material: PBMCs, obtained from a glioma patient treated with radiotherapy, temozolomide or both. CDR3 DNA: TGTGCTAGCGCTGCCGGACAGGGCCTCACAGATACGCAGTATTTT. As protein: CASAAGQGLTDTQYF.